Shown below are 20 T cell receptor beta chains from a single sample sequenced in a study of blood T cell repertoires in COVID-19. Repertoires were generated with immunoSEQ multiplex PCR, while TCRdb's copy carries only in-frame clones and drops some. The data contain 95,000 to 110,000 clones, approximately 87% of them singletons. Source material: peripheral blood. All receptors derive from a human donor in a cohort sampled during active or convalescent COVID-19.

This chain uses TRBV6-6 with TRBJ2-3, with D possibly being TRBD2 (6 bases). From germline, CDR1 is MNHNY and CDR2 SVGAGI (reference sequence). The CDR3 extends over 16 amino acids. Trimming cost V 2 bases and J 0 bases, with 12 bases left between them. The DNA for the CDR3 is TGTGCCAGCAGTTACGGGCGGGACCTTAGCACAGATACGCAGTATTTT. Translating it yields CASSYGRDLSTDTQYF.

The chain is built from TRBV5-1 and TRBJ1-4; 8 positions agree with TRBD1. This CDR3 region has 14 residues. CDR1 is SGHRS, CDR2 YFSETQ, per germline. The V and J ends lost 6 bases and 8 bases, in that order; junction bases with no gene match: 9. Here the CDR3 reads CASNSGTGNEKLFF. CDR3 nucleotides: TGCGCCAGCAATTCCGGGACAGGAAACGAAAAACTGTTTTTT.

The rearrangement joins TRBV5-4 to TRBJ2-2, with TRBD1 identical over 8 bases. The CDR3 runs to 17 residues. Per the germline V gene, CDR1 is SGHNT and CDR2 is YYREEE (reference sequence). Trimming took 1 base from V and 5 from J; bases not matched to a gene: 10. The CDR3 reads CASSLLPSGGATGELFF. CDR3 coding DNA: TGTGCCAGCAGCTTGCTCCCGTCAGGGGGCGCGACCGGGGAGCTGTTTTTT.

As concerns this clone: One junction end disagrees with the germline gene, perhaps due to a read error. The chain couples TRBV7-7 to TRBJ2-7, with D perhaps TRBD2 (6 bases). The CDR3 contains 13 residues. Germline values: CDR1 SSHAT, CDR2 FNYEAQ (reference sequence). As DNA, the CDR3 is TGTGCTAGCAGCTGGGGGGTCTTCAACGAGCAGTACTTC. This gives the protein CASSWGVFNEQYF.

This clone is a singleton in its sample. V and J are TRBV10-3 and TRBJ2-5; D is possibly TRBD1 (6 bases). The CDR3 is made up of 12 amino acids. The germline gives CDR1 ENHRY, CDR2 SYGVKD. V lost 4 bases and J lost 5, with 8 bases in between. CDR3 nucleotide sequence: TGTGCCATCAGTGCTGGGGGCGAGACCCAGTACTTC. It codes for CAISAGGETQYF.

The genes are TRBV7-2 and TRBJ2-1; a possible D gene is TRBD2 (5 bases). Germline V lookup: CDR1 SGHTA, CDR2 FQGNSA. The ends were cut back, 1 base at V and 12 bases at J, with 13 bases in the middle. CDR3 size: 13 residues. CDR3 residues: CASSLEAVRGQFF. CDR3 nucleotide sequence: TGTGCCAGCAGCTTAGAAGCGGTCCGCGGGCAGTTCTTC.

The CDR3 reads CASSSTDSYEQYF. CDR3 DNA sequence: TGTGCCAGCAGTTCTACGGACAGCTACGAGCAGTACTTC. The J gene is TRBJ2-7, the V gene TRBV7-9, with D possibly TRBD1 on 6 matching bases. The germline V and J ends were trimmed by 6 bases and 3 bases, with 12 bases remaining between them. The CDR3 runs to 13 residues. CDR1 is SEHNR, CDR2 FQNEAQ, per germline (reference sequence). Filled out from reference TRBV7-9 and TRBJ2-7, the complete variable domain reads DTGVSQNPRHKITKRGQNVTFRCDPISEHNRLYWYRQTLGQGPEFLTYFQNEAQLEKSRLLSDRFSAERPKGSFSTLEIQRTEQGDSAMYLCASSSTDSYEQYFGPGTRLTVT.

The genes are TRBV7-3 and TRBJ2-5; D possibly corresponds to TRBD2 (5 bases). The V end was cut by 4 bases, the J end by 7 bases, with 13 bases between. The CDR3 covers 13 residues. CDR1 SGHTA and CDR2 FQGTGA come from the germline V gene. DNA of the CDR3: TGTGCCAGCAGCTCAGCCGCGGCGGGGACCCAGTACTTC. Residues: CASSSAAAGTQYF.

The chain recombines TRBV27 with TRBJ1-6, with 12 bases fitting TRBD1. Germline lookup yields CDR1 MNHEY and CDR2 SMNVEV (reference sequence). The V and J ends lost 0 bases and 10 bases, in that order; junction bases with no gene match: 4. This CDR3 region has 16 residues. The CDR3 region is CASSLSGTGGGSPLHF. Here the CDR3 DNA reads TGTGCCAGCAGTTTATCGGGGACAGGGGGCGGGTCACCCCTCCACTTT.

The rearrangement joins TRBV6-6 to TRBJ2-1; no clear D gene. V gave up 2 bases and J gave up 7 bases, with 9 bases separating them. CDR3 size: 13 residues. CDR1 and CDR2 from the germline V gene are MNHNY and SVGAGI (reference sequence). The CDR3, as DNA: TGTGCCAGCAGTTACCCCCTCGGGAATGAGCAGTTCTTC. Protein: CASSYPLGNEQFF.

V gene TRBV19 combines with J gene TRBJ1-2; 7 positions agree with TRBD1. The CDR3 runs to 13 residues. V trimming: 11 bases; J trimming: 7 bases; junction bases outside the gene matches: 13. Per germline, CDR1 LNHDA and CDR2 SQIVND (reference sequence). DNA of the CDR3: TGTGCCTCAAGACCACAGGGGACTTTTGGCTACACCTTC. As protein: CASRPQGTFGYTF.

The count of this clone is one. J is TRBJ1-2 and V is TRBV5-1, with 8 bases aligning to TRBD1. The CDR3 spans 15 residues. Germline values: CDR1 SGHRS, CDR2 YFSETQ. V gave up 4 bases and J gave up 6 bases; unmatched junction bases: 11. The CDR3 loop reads CASSRSGTGIDGYTF. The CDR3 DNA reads TGCGCCAGCAGCCGCTCCGGGACAGGAATAGATGGCTACACCTTC.

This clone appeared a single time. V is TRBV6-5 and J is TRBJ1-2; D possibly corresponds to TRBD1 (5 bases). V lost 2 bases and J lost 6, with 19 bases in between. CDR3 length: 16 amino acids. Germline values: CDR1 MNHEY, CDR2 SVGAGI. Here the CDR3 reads CASSYENVPGIDGYTF. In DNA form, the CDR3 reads TGTGCCAGCAGTTACGAAAACGTCCCAGGGATCGATGGCTACACCTTC.

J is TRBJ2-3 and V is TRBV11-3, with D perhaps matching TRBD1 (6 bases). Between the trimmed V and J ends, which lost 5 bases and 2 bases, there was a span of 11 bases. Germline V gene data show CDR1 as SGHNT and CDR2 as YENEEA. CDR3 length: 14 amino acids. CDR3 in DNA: TGTGCCAGCAGCGCGACAGGCTACACAGATACGCAGTATTTT. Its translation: CASSATGYTDTQYF. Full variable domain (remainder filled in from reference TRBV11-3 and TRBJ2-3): EAGVVQSPRYKIIEKKQPVAFWCNPISGHNTLYWYLQNLGQGPELLIRYENEEAVDDSQLPKDRFSAERLKGVDSTLKIQPAELGDSAVYLCASSATGYTDTQYFGPGTRLTVL.

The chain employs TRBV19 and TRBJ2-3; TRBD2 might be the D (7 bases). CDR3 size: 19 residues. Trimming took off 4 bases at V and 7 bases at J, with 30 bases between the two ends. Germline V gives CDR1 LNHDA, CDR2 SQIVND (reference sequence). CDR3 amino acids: CASSKGGNRADSRQNTQYF. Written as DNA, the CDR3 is TGTGCCAGTAGTAAGGGAGGGAACCGGGCGGACAGTCGGCAAAATACGCAGTATTTT.

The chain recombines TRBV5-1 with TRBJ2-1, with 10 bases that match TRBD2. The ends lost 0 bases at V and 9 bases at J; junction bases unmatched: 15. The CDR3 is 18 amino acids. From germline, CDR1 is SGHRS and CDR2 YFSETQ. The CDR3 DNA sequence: TGCGCCAGCAGCTTGGCCCCCCGCAGCGGGGGGGGGTTCAGTGAGCAGTTCTTC. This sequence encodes CASSLAPRSGGGFSEQFF.

The CDR3 DNA reads TGTGCCAGCAGCCAAGGTCACAGCCCCGAAAAACTGTTTTTT. This translates into CASSQGHSPEKLFF. The rearrangement joins TRBV3-1 (or the pseudogene TRBV3-2) to TRBJ1-4; D call uncertain. The V gene's germline CDR1 is LGHDT and CDR2 YNNKEL (reference sequence). V lost 1 base and J 8 bases, leaving 11 bases between the germline ends. This CDR3 has 14 amino acids.

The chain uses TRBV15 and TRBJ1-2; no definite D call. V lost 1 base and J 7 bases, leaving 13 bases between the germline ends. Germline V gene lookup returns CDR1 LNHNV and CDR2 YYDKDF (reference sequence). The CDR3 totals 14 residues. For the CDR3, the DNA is TGTGCCACCAGCAGAGGAGGTTCCTTGTCTGGCTACACCTTC. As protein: CATSRGGSLSGYTF.

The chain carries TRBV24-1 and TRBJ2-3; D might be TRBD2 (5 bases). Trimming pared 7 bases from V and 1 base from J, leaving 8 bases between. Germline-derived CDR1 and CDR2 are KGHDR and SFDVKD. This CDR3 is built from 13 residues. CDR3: CATRAGGTDTQYF. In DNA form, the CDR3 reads TGTGCCACCAGGGCCGGGGGCACAGATACGCAGTATTTT.

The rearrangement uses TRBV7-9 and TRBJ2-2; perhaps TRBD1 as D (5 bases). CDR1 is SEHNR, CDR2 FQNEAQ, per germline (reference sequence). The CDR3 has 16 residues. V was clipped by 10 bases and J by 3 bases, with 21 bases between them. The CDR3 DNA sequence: TGTGCCAACCCTATTTCTGGGGCAACGGACACCGGGGAGCTGTTTTTT. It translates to CANPISGATDTGELFF.